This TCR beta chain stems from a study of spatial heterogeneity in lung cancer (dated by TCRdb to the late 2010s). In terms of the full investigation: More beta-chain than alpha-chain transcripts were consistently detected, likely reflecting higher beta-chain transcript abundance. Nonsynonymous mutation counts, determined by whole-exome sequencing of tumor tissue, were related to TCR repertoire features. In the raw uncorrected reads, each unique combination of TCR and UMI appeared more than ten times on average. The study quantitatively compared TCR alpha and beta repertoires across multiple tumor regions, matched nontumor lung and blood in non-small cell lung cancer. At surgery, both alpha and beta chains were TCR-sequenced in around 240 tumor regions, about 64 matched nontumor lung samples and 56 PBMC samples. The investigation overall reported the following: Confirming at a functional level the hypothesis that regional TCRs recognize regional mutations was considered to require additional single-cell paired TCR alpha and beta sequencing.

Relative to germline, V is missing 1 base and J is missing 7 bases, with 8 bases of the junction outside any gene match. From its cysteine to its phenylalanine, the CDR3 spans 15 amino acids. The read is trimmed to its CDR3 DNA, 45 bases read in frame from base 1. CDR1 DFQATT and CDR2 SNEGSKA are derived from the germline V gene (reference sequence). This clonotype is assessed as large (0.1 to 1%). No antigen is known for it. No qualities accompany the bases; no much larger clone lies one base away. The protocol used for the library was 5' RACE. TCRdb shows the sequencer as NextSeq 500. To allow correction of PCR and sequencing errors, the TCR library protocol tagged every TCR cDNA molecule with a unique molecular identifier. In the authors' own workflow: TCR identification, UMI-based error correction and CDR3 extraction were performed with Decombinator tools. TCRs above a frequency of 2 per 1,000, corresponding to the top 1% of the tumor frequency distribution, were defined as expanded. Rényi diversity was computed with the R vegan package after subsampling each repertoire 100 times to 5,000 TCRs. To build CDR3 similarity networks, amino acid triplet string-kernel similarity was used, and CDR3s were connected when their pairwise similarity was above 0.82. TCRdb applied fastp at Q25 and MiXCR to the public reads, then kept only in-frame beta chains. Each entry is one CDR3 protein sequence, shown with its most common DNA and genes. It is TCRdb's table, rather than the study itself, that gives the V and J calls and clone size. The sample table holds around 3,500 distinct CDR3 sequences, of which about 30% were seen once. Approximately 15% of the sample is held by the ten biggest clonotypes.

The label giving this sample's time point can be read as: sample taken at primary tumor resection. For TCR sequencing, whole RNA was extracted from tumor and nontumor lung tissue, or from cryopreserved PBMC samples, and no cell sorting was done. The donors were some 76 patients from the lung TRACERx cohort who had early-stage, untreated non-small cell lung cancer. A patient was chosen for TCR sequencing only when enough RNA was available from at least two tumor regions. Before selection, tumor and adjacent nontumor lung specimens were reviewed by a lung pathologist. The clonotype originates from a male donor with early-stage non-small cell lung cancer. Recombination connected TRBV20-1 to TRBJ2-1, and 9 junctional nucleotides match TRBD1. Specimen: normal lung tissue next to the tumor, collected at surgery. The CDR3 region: CSARATGQGENEQFF. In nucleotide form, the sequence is TGCAGTGCTAGAGCCACGGGACAGGGTGAAAATGAGCAGTTCTTC.